This is a list of T cell receptor beta chains from one sample in a study of T cells expressing NK-cell markers. TCRdb re-called the 5' RACE reads and shows each CDR3 protein once, DNA omitted. Its listing shows about 150,000 distinct CDR3 sequences. Sequencing was done on a sample of blood T cells: a sorted CD56 or NKG2C T cell subset, CD4+ or CD8+ T cells, or bulk PBMC T cells (not recorded which). The receptors stem from a woman aged 50 to 60 in good health. The CDR3 runs from the conserved cysteine through the conserved F or W.

TRBJ2-3 | TRBV12-3/TRBV12-4 | CASSLAGGSDTQYF
TRBJ1-1 | TRBV6-2/TRBV6-3 | CASSSPSKGRGTEAFF
TRBJ2-1 | TRBV7-2 | CASSLVPGLASSSYNEQFF
TRBJ2-2 | TRBV7-9 | CASSPPALAGDLFFF
TRBJ2-1 | TRBV20-1 | CSARGQVGYNEQFF
TRBJ1-5 | TRBV4-2 | CASSPGTVYSNQPQHF
TRBJ2-3 | TRBV12-3/TRBV12-4 | CASLWGVRDTDTQYF
TRBJ2-1 | TRBV19 | CASSKDHYNEQFF
TRBJ2-1 | TRBV4-1 | CASSLGEARYNEQFF
TRBJ1-5 | TRBV19 | CASSSRVGQPQHF
TRBJ2-3 | TRBV9 | CASAPPARDTQYF
TRBJ2-5 | TRBV20-1 | CSANGEPGREETQYF
TRBJ1-5 | TRBV12-3/TRBV12-4 | CASSFDRADQPQHF
TRBJ2-1 | TRBV29-1 | CSVPGTGGYNEQFF
TRBJ2-7 | TRBV19 | CASSDDREGQYF
TRBJ2-3 | TRBV7-9 | CASSLAGGRTDTQYF
TRBJ1-1 | TRBV5-1 | CASSLDHISTEAFF